A selection of T cell receptor beta chains follows, all from one sample in a study of T cell responses to AZD1222 COVID-19 vaccine. Assay used: immunoSEQ multiplex PCR; TCRdb lists only in-frame clones, some missing. Of 150,000 or so clones listed, about 92% are singletons. The sample in question was peripheral blood, obtained on day 0 of AZD1222 vaccination. The receptors were sampled from an adult in good health. Both conserved end residues are part of each CDR3. Each record gives: D gene, V gene, J gene, CDR3 protein, CDR3 DNA. A D gene is named only where the DNA matches it firmly.

-	TRBV5-1	TRBJ2-3	CASSQQPGEDTQYF	TGCGCCAGCAGCCAGCAGCCAGGGGAAGATACGCAGTATTTT
TRBD1	TRBV2	TRBJ1-2	CASSAGRGDYGYTF	TGTGCCAGCAGTGCGGGCAGGGGGGACTATGGCTACACCTTC
-	TRBV5-5	TRBJ2-5	CASSLAQGGKTQYF	TGTGCCAGCAGCTTGGCACAGGGGGGGAAGACCCAGTACTTC
-	TRBV20-1	TRBJ2-1	CSARDYYEQFF	TGCAGTGCTAGAGATTATTATGAGCAGTTCTTC
TRBD2	TRBV11-2	TRBJ2-3	CASRPPGLGTDTQYF	TGTGCCAGCAGACCCCCGGGACTAGGCACAGATACGCAGTATTTT
TRBD2	TRBV30	TRBJ2-7	CAWTPGLAGGRGNYEQYF	TGTGCCTGGACTCCAGGACTAGCGGGAGGGCGGGGAAACTACGAGCAGTACTTC
TRBD2	TRBV2	TRBJ2-3	CASSVLGLDTDTQYF	TGTGCCAGCAGTGTACTCGGACTAGACACAGATACGCAGTATTTT
-	TRBV9	TRBJ1-1	CASSVGENTEAFF	TGTGCCAGCAGCGTAGGAGAGAACACTGAAGCTTTCTTT
-	TRBV9	TRBJ2-7	CASSVRLGPKDEQYF	TGTGCCAGCAGCGTGCGATTGGGACCGAAAGACGAGCAGTACTTC
-	TRBV10-1	TRBJ1-2	CASSEHRGGTF	TGCGCCAGCAGTGAGCACAGAGGCGGCACCTTC
-	TRBV3-1/TRBV3-2	TRBJ2-1	CASRGRAEQFF	TGTGCCAGCAGAGGACGGGCTGAGCAGTTCTTC
-	TRBV28	TRBJ1-6	CASSLGLLASNSPLHF	TGTGCCAGCAGTCTGGGCCTGTTGGCAAGTAATTCACCCCTCCACTTT
-	TRBV6-2/TRBV6-3	TRBJ2-1	CASTPGGNGYNEQFF	TGTGCCAGCACCCCCGGTGGGAACGGGTACAATGAGCAGTTCTTC
-	TRBV18	TRBJ1-6	CASSSDGINSPLHF	TGTGCCAGCTCATCCGACGGGATCAATTCACCCCTCCACTTT
TRBD1	TRBV6-6	TRBJ1-5	CASSYGDSDSNQPQHF	TGTGCCAGCAGTTACGGGGACAGCGATAGCAATCAGCCCCAGCATTTT
-	TRBV4-2	TRBJ2-1	CASSQGISYNEQFF	TGTGCCAGCAGCCAAGGGATCTCCTACAATGAGCAGTTCTTC
-	TRBV11-2	TRBJ1-1	CASSLDPGPNTEAFF	TGTGCCAGCAGCTTAGATCCAGGGCCGAACACTGAAGCTTTCTTT
-	TRBV29-1	TRBJ2-5	CSVERQGHGTQYF	TGCAGCGTTGAACGGCAGGGCCACGGGACCCAGTACTTC
-	TRBV23-1	TRBJ1-5	CASREGGADQPQHF	TGCGCCAGCAGGGAGGGGGGCGCAGATCAGCCCCAGCATTTT
-	TRBV6-4	TRBJ1-2	CASSEDSQLDYGYTF	TGTGCCAGCAGTGAGGACAGCCAACTCGACTATGGCTACACCTTC
-	TRBV20-1	TRBJ2-7	CSASGADTYEQYF	TGCAGTGCTAGTGGCGCAGATACCTACGAGCAGTACTTC
TRBD1	TRBV25-1	TRBJ1-2	CASRSGQGASYGYTF	TGTGCCAGCAGATCGGGACAGGGGGCTTCCTATGGCTACACCTTC
-	TRBV27	TRBJ1-4	CASSFNADTDNEKLFF	TGTGCCAGCAGTTTTAACGCGGACACAGATAATGAAAAACTGTTTTTT
TRBD2	TRBV9	TRBJ2-1	CASSNQAGGVYNEQFF	TGTGCCAGCAGCAACCAGGCGGGGGGAGTCTACAATGAGCAGTTCTTC
-	TRBV11-2	TRBJ2-1	CASSLVTQSGRYNEQFF	TGTGCCAGCAGCTTAGTTACCCAGTCGGGGCGGTACAATGAGCAGTTCTTC